These 3 T cell receptor beta chains were all obtained from the same sample, sequenced in a study of shared clonotypes between healthy human individuals. Measured with immunoSEQ multiplex PCR; TCRdb has only the in-frame clones, and not every one. The sample has 2,500,000 or so clones, approximately 94% seen once. Sequencing input: naive CD4+ T cells sorted from blood. Subset of the sample: CD45RA+ positively selected. These receptors all come from a man between 18 and 29 years old in good health.

This clone has just one count. This chain connects TRBV14 to TRBJ2-1; D is uncertain. This CDR3 has 14 residues. V shed 3 bases and J shed 4 bases, with 10 bases lying between them. CDR1 is SGHDN and CDR2 is FVKESK in the germline V gene. The chain's CDR3 is CASSHDSIYNEQFF. DNA of the CDR3: TGTGCCAGCAGCCATGACTCCATTTACAATGAGCAGTTCTTC.

The genes are TRBV11-2 and TRBJ2-1, with D perhaps being TRBD1 or TRBD2 (5 bases each). The CDR3 extends over 15 amino acids. The germline V gene encodes CDR1 SGHAT and CDR2 FQNNGV. Trimming shortened V by 3 bases and J by 10 bases, and 19 bases separated the two germline ends. The CDR3 nucleotides read TGTGCCAGCAGCTTCATTCGGGGCAGAGTAAGAGAGCAGTTCTTC. Protein sequence: CASSFIRGRVREQFF.

The chain joins TRBV6-5 to TRBJ2-7; D possibly corresponds to TRBD1 (6 bases). This CDR3 is 15 amino acids long. Germline loops: CDR1 MNHEY, CDR2 SVGAGI. V was shortened by 5 bases and J by 1 base, with 15 bases between the two germline ends. CDR3 sequence: CASSPTQGYSYEQYF. The DNA of the CDR3 is TGTGCCAGCAGTCCAACACAGGGTTATTCCTACGAGCAGTACTTC.